Below, one T cell receptor beta chain is given with its context. CDR1 and CDR2 from the germline V gene are LGHDT and YNNKEL (reference sequence). The V end lost 0 bases, the J end lost 5 bases, and 10 bases lay between the germline ends. CDR3 length: 15 residues. The sample is drawn from a study of T cells in Graves' hyperthyroidism and ophthalmopathy. Amplification targeted TCR beta CDR3 regions from RNA transcripts. First-round RT-PCR targeting the TCR CDR3 was performed with the HTBI primer set. One entry per CDR3 protein, called by TCRdb with MiXCR from the multiplex PCR reads. The table has over 300,000 distinct CDR3 sequences, more than 11% seen once.

This clonotype was obtained from a woman in her sixties or seventies with Graves' hyperthyroidism. Sequencing was carried out using blood. The J gene is TRBJ2-2, the V gene TRBV3-1; a weak D match, TRBD1 (6 bases). The CDR3 nucleotides read TGTGCCAGCAGCCAAGAGGGGGCGCGGACCGGGGAGCTGTTTTTT. It specifies CASSQEGARTGELFF.